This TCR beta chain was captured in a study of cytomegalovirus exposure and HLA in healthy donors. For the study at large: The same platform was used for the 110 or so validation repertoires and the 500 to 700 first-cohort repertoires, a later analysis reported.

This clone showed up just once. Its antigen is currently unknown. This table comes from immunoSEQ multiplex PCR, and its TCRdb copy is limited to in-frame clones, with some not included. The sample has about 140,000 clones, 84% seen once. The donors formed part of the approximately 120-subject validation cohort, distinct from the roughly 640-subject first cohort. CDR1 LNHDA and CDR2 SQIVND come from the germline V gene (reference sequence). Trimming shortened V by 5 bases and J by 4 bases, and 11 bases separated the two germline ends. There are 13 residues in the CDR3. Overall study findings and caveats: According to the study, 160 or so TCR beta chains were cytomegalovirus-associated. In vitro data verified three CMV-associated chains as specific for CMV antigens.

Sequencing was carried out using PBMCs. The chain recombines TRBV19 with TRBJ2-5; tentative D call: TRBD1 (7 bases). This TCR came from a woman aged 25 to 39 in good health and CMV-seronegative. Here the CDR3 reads CASSRQGGETQYF. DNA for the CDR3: TGTGCCAGTAGTCGACAGGGAGGAGAGACCCAGTACTTC.